The rows below give T cell receptor beta chains drawn from one sample of a study of blood T cell repertoires in COVID-19. Profiled with immunoSEQ multiplex PCR; TCRdb holds only in-frame clones, not every one. Among some 150,000 clones listed, around 83% were seen once. Material: PBMCs or T cells enriched from blood (not recorded which). The receptors originated from a man aged 45 to 65 who had recovered from COVID-19. CDR3s leave out the opening cysteine and the closing phenylalanine or tryptophan. The D gene is left open where the match is weak. Not every row has a clone size; where given, it reads once, few, many or a size class.

v_call d_call clone_size cdr3_aa
TRBV18 TRBD1 - ASSPWTGGLYEQY
TRBV3-1/TRBV3-2 TRBD1 - ASSPGQGLGSYNEQF
TRBV27 TRBD2 - ASRPLGSGGAYEQY
TRBV4-1 - - ASSLAGRRSTDTQY
TRBV14 TRBD1 - ASSQDHPGQGIRGYT
TRBV3-1/TRBV3-2 TRBD1 - ASSQGQSNSPLH
TRBV5-6 TRBD1 - ASSWGGQGSYEQY
TRBV6-2/TRBV6-3 TRBD1 once ASSWDSSSGNTIY
TRBV3-1/TRBV3-2 TRBD1 once ASSPQGAGYT
TRBV11-3 TRBD1 - ASSPGTASSGANVLT
TRBV28 - - ASLGAYSNQPQH
TRBV21-1 - few ASSPGHSYGYT
TRBV7-9 TRBD1 - ASSQGQGREKLF
TRBV2 - - ASTWESNQPQH
TRBV5-8 - - ASSLRGPYEQY
TRBV24-1 - - ATSDSQGSHQPQH
TRBV7-2 TRBD2 - ASSFSGGPQETQY
TRBV11-2 - - ASSSTGLYT
TRBV3-1/TRBV3-2 TRBD1 - ASSQGRGTYNEQF
TRBV10-2 TRBD1 - ASFRDRGFEQY
TRBV24-1 TRBD2 - ATSDYSGGFTDTQY
TRBV7-9 TRBD2 - ASSLPGGSGGQETQY
TRBV6-4 TRBD1 - ASSPGGEGNQPQH
TRBV19 TRBD1 once ASSTGQTYYEQY
TRBV7-2 TRBD1 - ASSNQGARTEAF
TRBV18 - few ASSPAGASSGNTIY
TRBV19 - - ASRRTASNSPLH
TRBV5-1 TRBD2 - ASSWGLAGGFSTDTQY
TRBV2 - - ASSLQGGVGTDTEAF
TRBV11-2 - - ASSRVRGAVSNEKLF
TRBV19 - - ASSIRENTEAF
TRBV5-1 - - ASSLDGGGNTEAF
TRBV19 TRBD1 - ASSIDLWTGGEAF
TRBV27 - - ASSFRPVAEAF
TRBV5-6 - - ASSLATGSGNTIY
TRBV3-1/TRBV3-2 - - ASSQVRGGNTIY
TRBV4-2 TRBD1 - ASSQTGTGKNTIY
TRBV19 - - ATQRGESSYEQY
TRBV10-2 - - ASSEAATLTGELF
TRBV5-1 TRBD1 - ASSLAGTAEWEKLF